This is a list of T cell receptor beta chains from one sample in a study of T cell responses to AZD1222 COVID-19 vaccine. Repertoires were generated with immunoSEQ multiplex PCR, while TCRdb's copy carries only in-frame clones and drops some. This sample has fewer than 200,000 clones, with about 89% found just once. The input for sequencing was peripheral blood, taken on day 0 of AZD1222 vaccination. These TCRs come from an adult in good health. CDR3s include the opening cysteine and the closing phenylalanine or tryptophan. The order of the fields is CDR3 length, J gene, clone size, V gene, D gene, CDR3 protein, CDR3 DNA. D genes are given only for firm matches. Only some rows state a clone size, as once, few, many or a class for expanded clones.

CDR3 length: 11
J gene: TRBJ1-1
clone size: NA
V gene: TRBV28
D gene: NA
CDR3 protein: CASSSQMAAFF
CDR3 DNA: TGTGCCAGCAGTTCACAAATGGCGGCTTTCTTT

CDR3 length: 18
J gene: TRBJ1-3
clone size: NA
V gene: TRBV28
D gene: NA
CDR3 protein: CAFNSSGPSNVSGNTIYF
CDR3 DNA: TGTGCCTTTAACTCATCGGGACCTTCTAACGTCTCTGGAAACACCATATATTTT

CDR3 length: 13
J gene: TRBJ1-1
clone size: NA
V gene: TRBV19
D gene: NA
CDR3 protein: CASSNPVQVEAFF
CDR3 DNA: TGTGCCAGTTCCAACCCCGTACAGGTTGAAGCTTTCTTT

CDR3 length: 12
J gene: TRBJ2-7
clone size: once
V gene: TRBV27
D gene: NA
CDR3 protein: CASGLRVDEQYF
CDR3 DNA: TGTGCCAGCGGCCTGCGGGTGGACGAGCAGTACTTC

CDR3 length: 15
J gene: TRBJ2-7
clone size: NA
V gene: TRBV2
D gene: TRBD1
CDR3 protein: CASRYRGMGLGEQYF
CDR3 DNA: TGTGCCAGCAGGTACAGGGGGATGGGGCTCGGCGAGCAGTACTTC

CDR3 length: 16
J gene: TRBJ1-1
clone size: NA
V gene: TRBV7-2
D gene: NA
CDR3 protein: CASSARDPRMNTEAFF
CDR3 DNA: TGTGCCAGCAGCGCCCGGGACCCAAGGATGAACACTGAAGCTTTCTTT

CDR3 length: 15
J gene: TRBJ1-5
clone size: NA
V gene: TRBV28
D gene: NA
CDR3 protein: CASRGHGDSNQPQHF
CDR3 DNA: TGTGCCAGCAGGGGGCACGGGGACAGCAATCAGCCCCAGCATTTT

CDR3 length: 15
J gene: TRBJ2-1
clone size: NA
V gene: TRBV19
D gene: NA
CDR3 protein: CASSIQGMKYNEQFF
CDR3 DNA: TGTGCCAGTAGTATTCAGGGAATGAAGTACAATGAGCAGTTCTTC

CDR3 length: 12
J gene: TRBJ2-5
clone size: NA
V gene: TRBV29-1
D gene: NA
CDR3 protein: CSVEDPTETQYF
CDR3 DNA: TGCAGCGTTGAAGACCCAACAGAGACCCAGTACTTC

CDR3 length: 14
J gene: TRBJ1-3
clone size: NA
V gene: TRBV9
D gene: NA
CDR3 protein: CASSVGSNGNTIYF
CDR3 DNA: TGTGCCAGCAGCGTAGGCAGTAATGGAAACACCATATATTTT

CDR3 length: 15
J gene: TRBJ1-6
clone size: NA
V gene: TRBV7-9
D gene: NA
CDR3 protein: CASSLAGEGNSPLHF
CDR3 DNA: TGTGCCAGCAGCTTAGCAGGGGAAGGTAATTCACCCCTCCACTTT

CDR3 length: 14
J gene: TRBJ2-1
clone size: NA
V gene: TRBV30
D gene: NA
CDR3 protein: CAWRVGGSYNEQFF
CDR3 DNA: TGTGCCTGGAGAGTCGGGGGATCCTACAATGAGCAGTTCTTC

CDR3 length: 14
J gene: TRBJ1-2
clone size: NA
V gene: TRBV27
D gene: NA
CDR3 protein: CASSLSGTPYGYTF
CDR3 DNA: TGTGCCAGCAGTTTATCCGGGACACCCTATGGCTACACCTTC

CDR3 length: 15
J gene: TRBJ1-1
clone size: NA
V gene: TRBV15
D gene: NA
CDR3 protein: CATSRVKQGNTEAFF
CDR3 DNA: TGTGCCACCAGCAGAGTTAAACAGGGAAACACTGAAGCTTTCTTT

CDR3 length: 18
J gene: TRBJ1-1
clone size: NA
V gene: TRBV18
D gene: TRBD1
CDR3 protein: CASSPQRQGILLNTEAFF
CDR3 DNA: TGTGCCAGCTCACCGCAAAGACAGGGGATTCTTTTAAACACTGAAGCTTTCTTT

CDR3 length: 15
J gene: TRBJ1-1
clone size: NA
V gene: TRBV24-1
D gene: NA
CDR3 protein: CATSDPRGENTEAFF
CDR3 DNA: TGTGCCACCAGTGATCCTAGGGGTGAGAACACTGAAGCTTTCTTT

CDR3 length: 14
J gene: TRBJ1-5
clone size: NA
V gene: TRBV28
D gene: TRBD1
CDR3 protein: CASSWGQGNQPQHF
CDR3 DNA: TGTGCCAGCAGTTGGGGACAGGGCAATCAGCCCCAGCATTTT

CDR3 length: 11
J gene: TRBJ1-1
clone size: NA
V gene: TRBV28
D gene: NA
CDR3 protein: CASSALPKAFF
CDR3 DNA: TGTGCCAGCAGCGCGTTACCCAAAGCTTTCTTT

CDR3 length: 16
J gene: TRBJ2-5
clone size: NA
V gene: TRBV7-2
D gene: TRBD2
CDR3 protein: CASSTRLAGKRETQYF
CDR3 DNA: TGTGCCAGCAGCACGCGACTAGCGGGTAAAAGGGAGACCCAGTACTTC

CDR3 length: 18
J gene: TRBJ1-5
clone size: NA
V gene: TRBV2
D gene: NA
CDR3 protein: CASSESPAERGVNQPQHF
CDR3 DNA: TGTGCCAGCAGTGAGTCCCCCGCAGAGCGGGGGGTCAATCAGCCCCAGCATTTT

CDR3 length: 14
J gene: TRBJ2-1
clone size: once
V gene: TRBV13
D gene: NA
CDR3 protein: CASSLGGGYNEQFF
CDR3 DNA: TGTGCCAGCAGCCTCGGAGGGGGGTACAATGAGCAGTTCTTC

CDR3 length: 17
J gene: TRBJ2-5
clone size: NA
V gene: TRBV9
D gene: NA
CDR3 protein: CASSPGIEGSGQETQYF
CDR3 DNA: TGTGCCAGCAGCCCGGGAATCGAAGGGAGCGGCCAAGAGACCCAGTACTTC

CDR3 length: 13
J gene: TRBJ1-4
clone size: NA
V gene: TRBV7-9
D gene: NA
CDR3 protein: CASRSTPNEKLFF
CDR3 DNA: TGTGCCAGCAGGAGCACCCCTAATGAAAAACTGTTTTTT

CDR3 length: 18
J gene: TRBJ2-3
clone size: NA
V gene: TRBV27
D gene: NA
CDR3 protein: CASSPRMDAGGRADTQYF
CDR3 DNA: TGTGCCAGCAGTCCCCGTATGGATGCCGGGGGCCGGGCAGATACGCAGTATTTT

CDR3 length: 17
J gene: TRBJ1-6
clone size: NA
V gene: TRBV5-6
D gene: TRBD1
CDR3 protein: CASSVKPRGGIGSPLHF
CDR3 DNA: TGTGCCAGCAGCGTAAAACCCAGGGGGGGTATCGGCTCACCCCTCCACTTT

CDR3 length: 17
J gene: TRBJ2-1
clone size: NA
V gene: TRBV9
D gene: TRBD1
CDR3 protein: CASSVALSQGAQNEQFF
CDR3 DNA: TGTGCCAGCAGCGTAGCCCTTTCCCAGGGGGCGCAGAATGAGCAGTTCTTC

CDR3 length: 12
J gene: TRBJ2-7
clone size: NA
V gene: TRBV6-6
D gene: TRBD1
CDR3 protein: CASSSGGYEQYF
CDR3 DNA: TGTGCCAGCAGTTCAGGGGGCTACGAGCAGTACTTC

CDR3 length: 18
J gene: TRBJ2-3
clone size: NA
V gene: TRBV25-1
D gene: NA
CDR3 protein: CASSEYGGLAGPTDTQYF
CDR3 DNA: TGTGCCAGCAGTGAATATGGGGGGTTGGCGGGACCCACAGATACGCAGTATTTT

CDR3 length: 16
J gene: TRBJ2-3
clone size: NA
V gene: TRBV30
D gene: TRBD1
CDR3 protein: CAWSEERTGYTDTQYF
CDR3 DNA: TGTGCCTGGAGTGAAGAGAGGACAGGGTACACAGATACGCAGTATTTT

CDR3 length: 14
J gene: TRBJ2-4
clone size: NA
V gene: TRBV6-5
D gene: TRBD2
CDR3 protein: CASRTGGGKNIQYF
CDR3 DNA: TGTGCCAGCAGAACGGGGGGTGGCAAAAACATTCAGTACTTC

CDR3 length: 15
J gene: TRBJ2-1
clone size: NA
V gene: TRBV6-5
D gene: TRBD1
CDR3 protein: CASSQLGTGPNEQFF
CDR3 DNA: TGTGCCAGCAGCCAGCTGGGGACAGGGCCCAATGAGCAGTTCTTC

CDR3 length: 13
J gene: TRBJ1-1
clone size: NA
V gene: TRBV30
D gene: NA
CDR3 protein: CAWMGLGRTEAFF
CDR3 DNA: TGTGCCTGGATGGGGCTCGGTCGAACTGAAGCTTTCTTT

CDR3 length: 13
J gene: TRBJ1-2
clone size: NA
V gene: TRBV24-1
D gene: NA
CDR3 protein: CATSDTRGVGYTF
CDR3 DNA: TGTGCCACCAGTGATACCAGGGGTGTAGGCTACACCTTC